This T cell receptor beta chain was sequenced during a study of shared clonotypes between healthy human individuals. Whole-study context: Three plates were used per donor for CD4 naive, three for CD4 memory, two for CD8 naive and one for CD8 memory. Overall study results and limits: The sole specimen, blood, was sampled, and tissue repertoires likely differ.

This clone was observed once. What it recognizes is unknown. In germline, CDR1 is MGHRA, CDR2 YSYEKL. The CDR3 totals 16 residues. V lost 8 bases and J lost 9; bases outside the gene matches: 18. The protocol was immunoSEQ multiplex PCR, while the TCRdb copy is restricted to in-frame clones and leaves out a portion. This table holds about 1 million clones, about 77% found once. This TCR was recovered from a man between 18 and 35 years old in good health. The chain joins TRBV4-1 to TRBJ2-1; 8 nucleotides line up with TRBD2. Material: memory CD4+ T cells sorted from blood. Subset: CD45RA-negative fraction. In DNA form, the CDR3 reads TGCGCCAGCCATACCAGACCGGGACTAGGAGTTGGTGAGCAGTTCTTC. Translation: CASHTRPGLGVGEQFF.